This entry is about one T cell receptor (beta chain). The antigen remains undetermined. The CDR3 sequence is 14 residues long. The germline CDR1 and CDR2 sequences are KGHSH and LQKENI. V was pared by 3 bases and J by 9 bases, with 15 bases between. These data come from a study of T-cell memory formation after mild COVID-19. Background on the study: Largely donor-specific TCR clusters were found. Overall study results and limits: Clones contracting across day 15 to 85 had a balanced CD4/CD8 profile; later expanding clones leaned CD4+.

5'RACE primed at constant segments yielded TCR alpha and TCR beta cDNA libraries bearing sample barcodes and UMIs. TCRdb reprocessed the 5' RACE reads with MiXCR, giving one entry per CDR3 protein. The table lists 300,000 to 350,000 distinct CDR3 sequences, 10% to 15% of them singletons. The sequence came from a man between 18 and 35 years old who had mild COVID-19 (a few samples of this study predate the infection). Cell type and time point are not known. The sequenced material came from PBMCs or a T cell subset sorted from them (not recorded which). This sequence joins TRBV18 and TRBJ1-5, with a tentative D call TRBD1 (5 bases). CDR3 in amino acids: CASSPDPGLGPQHF. The DNA for the CDR3 is TGTGCCAGCTCACCGGATCCGGGGCTGGGGCCCCAGCATTTT.